This entry lists 27 T cell receptor beta chains sequenced from one sample in a study of blood T cell repertoires in COVID-19. Here immunoSEQ multiplex PCR was the method, and the copy in TCRdb shows in-frame clones only, minus some. The sample gives just under 65,000 clones, about 84% of which show up once; under 50% is in the top ten. Sequencing was done on a sample of peripheral blood. Source of these receptors: a human donor in a cohort sampled during active COVID-19.

The chain links TRBV6-1 to TRBJ1-2; TRBD1 might be the D (6 bases). V gave up 1 base and J gave up 5 bases, with 11 bases separating them. Germline CDR1 and CDR2: MNHNS and SASEGT. The CDR3 length is 14 residues. Here the CDR3 reads CASSEVGQGYGYTF. The CDR3 DNA reads as TGTGCCAGCAGTGAAGTTGGCCAGGGGTATGGCTACACCTTC.

J is TRBJ1-5 and V is TRBV3-1 (or the pseudogene TRBV3-2); D is unresolved. The V end lost 10 bases, the J end lost 0 bases, and 16 bases lay between the germline ends. There are 15 residues in the CDR3. Germline V lookup: CDR1 LGHDT, CDR2 YNNKEL (reference sequence). CDR3 in DNA: TGTGCCAATAGCCCTGCCCTATATAGCAATCAGCCCCAGCATTTT. It is translated as CANSPALYSNQPQHF.

V usage is TRBV15 and J usage is TRBJ1-6; D possibly corresponds to TRBD1 (5 bases). The CDR3 is 13 residues long. With 0 bases removed from V and 12 bases from J, the gap between germline ends came to 9 bases. The V gene's germline CDR1 is LNHNV and CDR2 YYDKDF (reference sequence). The CDR3, as DNA: TGTGCCACCAGCAGAGATGGGGGGGGACCCCTCCACTTT. It encodes CATSRDGGGPLHF.

Details on this clone: One junction end does not reproduce the germline sequence, and a read error may be involved. The chain couples TRBV5-5 to TRBJ2-2, with 8 bases aligning to TRBD1. Per germline, CDR1 SGHKS and CDR2 YYEKEE (reference sequence). The CDR3 covers 15 residues. CDR3 in amino acids: CASRLGQANTGELFF. The CDR3 DNA follows: TGTGCCAGCAGATTGGGACAGGCGAACACCGGGGAGCTGTTTTTT.

The rearrangement joins TRBV30 to TRBJ1-5; weak D call: TRBD1 (6 bases). This CDR3 is 12 amino acids long. Germline-derived CDR1 and CDR2 are GTSNPN and SVGIG (reference sequence). With 1 base removed from V and 7 bases from J, the gap between germline ends came to 8 bases. The CDR3: CAWSAQGQPQHF. Here the CDR3 DNA reads TGTGCCTGGAGTGCTCAGGGGCAGCCCCAGCATTTT.

V and J are TRBV5-1 and TRBJ1-2; possibly TRBD1 for D (6 bases). V was clipped by 4 bases and J by 2 bases, with 12 bases between them. This CDR3 spans 14 amino acids. Germline values: CDR1 SGHRS, CDR2 YFSETQ. Written as DNA, the CDR3 is TGCGCCAGCAGCCCTACCACAGGGAACTATGGCTACACCTTC. Encoded protein: CASSPTTGNYGYTF.

V is TRBV7-2 and J is TRBJ2-3, with TRBD2 matching 12 bases. Germline assignment: CDR1 SGHTA and CDR2 FQGNSA. V dropped 4 bases and J dropped 5; count of bases not matched to a gene: 13. The CDR3 consists of 18 residues. CDR3 sequence: CASSSNQLAGGRIDTQYF. Written as DNA, the CDR3 is TGTGCCAGCAGCTCAAACCAACTAGCGGGGGGTAGAATAGATACGCAGTATTTT.

This clone has just one count. The V gene is TRBV7-2, the J gene TRBJ2-2; the match to TRBD2 covers 11 bases. This CDR3 has 16 amino acids. Germline CDR1 SGHTA, CDR2 FQGNSA. V lost 5 bases to trimming and J lost 1 base; unmatched junction nucleotides: 3. The CDR3 loop reads CASSLLAGGNTGELFF. The CDR3 DNA reads as TGTGCCAGCAGCCTCCTAGCGGGGGGGAACACCGGGGAGCTGTTTTTT.

The chain links TRBV5-1 to TRBJ1-6, with D unresolved. The germline CDR1 and CDR2 sequences are SGHRS and YFSETQ. With 0 bases removed from V and 9 bases from J, the gap between germline ends came to 10 bases. The CDR3 is 14 amino acids. The CDR3: CASSLGTPFSPLHF. The DNA of the CDR3 is TGCGCCAGCAGCTTGGGCACTCCTTTTTCACCCCTCCACTTT.

In its sample, this clone was seen once. The genes are TRBV27 and TRBJ2-7; 7 bases align to TRBD1. Germline assignment: CDR1 MNHEY and CDR2 SMNVEV (reference sequence). V lost 0 bases and J lost 2; bases outside the gene matches: 1. There are 14 residues in the CDR3. CDR3 in DNA: TGTGCCAGCAGTTTATCGCAGGGGGCCTACGAGCAGTACTTC. Translated: CASSLSQGAYEQYF.

This chain uses TRBV20-1 with TRBJ2-7; the match to TRBD1 covers 9 bases. The CDR3 loop spans 16 amino acids. V gave up 3 bases and J gave up 0 bases; unmatched junction bases: 9. Looked up from germline, CDR1 is DFQATT and CDR2 is SNEGSKA (reference sequence). CDR3 sequence: CSASRGLDRGSYEQYF. The CDR3 bases are TGCAGTGCTAGTAGAGGTCTGGACAGGGGCTCCTACGAGCAGTACTTC.

This rearrangement joins TRBV30 to TRBJ1-6, with 9 bases aligning to TRBD1. CDR1 and CDR2 (germline): GTSNPN, SVGIG (reference sequence). Trimming took 0 bases from V and 4 from J; bases not matched to a gene: 1. The CDR3 consists of 15 residues. CDR3 nucleotides: TGTGCCTGGAGTGTCGGACAGGGGTATAATTCACCCCTCCACTTT. Protein: CAWSVGQGYNSPLHF.

V usage is TRBV6-5 and J usage is TRBJ1-3, with 7 positions matching TRBD1. The CDR3 spans 15 residues. CDR1 and CDR2 from the germline V gene are MNHEY and SVGAGI. J lost 4 bases, V lost 3 bases, and 6 bases had no gene match. CDR3: CASSYTQGEGNTIYF. CDR3 sequence (DNA): TGTGCCAGCAGTTATACCCAGGGGGAAGGAAACACCATATATTTT.

The chain employs TRBV6-5 and TRBJ2-7; D not resolved. The CDR3 is made up of 14 amino acids. Germline CDR1 is MNHEY and CDR2 is SVGAGI. Trimming pared 10 bases from V and 3 bases from J, leaving 19 bases between. The CDR3 region has the DNA TGTGCCACTCTTGGGCCGTCGCTCGTCTACGAGCAGTACTTC. Translating gives CATLGPSLVYEQYF.

V usage is TRBV2 and J usage is TRBJ1-2; TRBD1 matches at 9 bases. This CDR3 has 14 amino acids. J lost 3 bases, V lost 8 bases, and 7 bases had no gene match. In germline, CDR1 is SNHLY, CDR2 FYNNEI. In DNA form, the CDR3 reads TGTGCCAGCTCTGGGACAGGGTTCTACTATGGCTACACCTTC. Protein product: CASSGTGFYYGYTF.

CDR3: CATSRITGGGGNTIYF. The CDR3 bases are TGTGCCACCAGCAGAATAACAGGGGGCGGTGGAAACACCATATATTTT. The chain joins TRBV15 to TRBJ1-3, with TRBD1 matching over 9 bases. Trimming at V came to 2 bases and at J to 3 bases, leaving 5 bases not matched to a gene. Germline V gives CDR1 LNHNV, CDR2 YYDKDF (reference sequence). CDR3 size: 16 residues.

This chain connects TRBV6-2 or TRBV6-3 to TRBJ2-2; 12 bases fit TRBD2. The CDR3 has 19 amino acids. The V segment lost 5 bases and the J segment 0 bases; nucleotides outside the gene matches: 10. In germline, CDR1 is MNHEY, CDR2 SVGEGT. CDR3 protein: CASSPRRTSGATNTGELFF. The CDR3 nucleotides read TGTGCCAGCAGTCCACGAAGGACTAGCGGGGCAACGAACACCGGGGAGCTGTTTTTT.

J is TRBJ1-2 and V is TRBV5-6, with D maybe TRBD1 (6 bases). The V end was cut by 0 bases, the J end by 2 bases, with 11 bases between. Germline V gene lookup returns CDR1 SGHDT and CDR2 YYEEEE. The CDR3 consists of 15 residues. This CDR3 is CASSLDGRGNYGYTF. DNA for the CDR3: TGTGCCAGCAGCTTGGATGGCAGGGGAAACTATGGCTACACCTTC.

This chain uses TRBV14 with TRBJ2-1; 10 bases align to TRBD1. The CDR3 is 15 residues long. Looked up from germline, CDR1 is SGHDN and CDR2 is FVKESK. The V and J ends lost 1 base and 6 bases, in that order; junction bases with no gene match: 3. This CDR3 reads CASSQAGTGVNEQFF. DNA for the CDR3: TGTGCCAGCAGCCAAGCGGGGACAGGGGTCAATGAGCAGTTCTTC.

This chain connects TRBV24-1 to TRBJ2-1; TRBD2 matches 9 bases. The germline V gene has CDR1 KGHDR and CDR2 SFDVKD. The CDR3 length is 16 residues. With 4 bases clipped from V and 2 bases from J, the junction kept 5 bases outside the gene matches. In DNA form, the CDR3 reads TGTGCCACCAGTGACCCTAGCGGGGCCGCCTACAATGAGCAGTTCTTC. It specifies CATSDPSGAAYNEQFF.

J is TRBJ1-5 and V is TRBV30, with D perhaps TRBD1 (6 bases). The germline V gene has CDR1 GTSNPN and CDR2 SVGIG (reference sequence). V lost 1 base, J lost 7 bases, and 11 bases lay in between. The CDR3 totals 13 residues. CDR3 sequence: CAWSDRVGQPQHF. As DNA, the CDR3 is TGTGCCTGGAGTGACAGGGTGGGCCAGCCCCAGCATTTT.

The chain combines TRBV3-1 (or the pseudogene TRBV3-2) with TRBJ2-1, with D perhaps matching TRBD2 (5 bases). The CDR3 is 12 amino acids. Germline V CDR1 and CDR2: LGHDT, YNNKEL (reference sequence). V was pared by 4 bases and J by 7 bases, with 8 bases between. The CDR3 sequence is CASSPVANEQFF. The CDR3 DNA sequence: TGTGCCAGCAGCCCCGTAGCGAATGAGCAGTTCTTC.

The V and J genes are TRBV30 and TRBJ1-2; 7 bases map to TRBD1. After removal of 2 bases from V and 5 bases from J, the junction contained 8 bases not matched to a gene. Germline V gene lookup returns CDR1 GTSNPN and CDR2 SVGIG (reference sequence). The CDR3 totals 14 residues. The CDR3 reads CAWSLQGRFYGYTF. The CDR3 DNA reads as TGTGCCTGGAGTCTACAGGGGCGGTTTTATGGCTACACCTTC.

This sequence joins TRBV20-1 and TRBJ2-7; 13 nucleotides agree with TRBD2. With V trimmed by 3 bases and J by 7 bases, 9 bases remained unmatched. The CDR3 spans 15 residues. Germline CDR1 and CDR2: DFQATT and SNEGSKA (reference sequence). CDR3 DNA: TGCAGTGCTAGTCGCACTAGCGGGGGGGCGAGGGAGCAGTACTTC. As protein: CSASRTSGGAREQYF.

This rearrangement joins TRBV9 to TRBJ1-1; D gene uncertain. The CDR3 consists of 14 residues. The V end lost 3 bases, the J end lost 4 bases, and 13 bases lay between the germline ends. Germline assignment: CDR1 SGDLS and CDR2 YYNGEE. The CDR3 loop reads CASSDLDLGTEAFF. CDR3 DNA: TGTGCCAGCAGCGATCTGGACTTGGGCACTGAAGCTTTCTTT. The variable domain in full, completed from reference TRBV9 and TRBJ1-1, reads DSGVTQTPKHLITATGQRVTLRCSPRSGDLSVYWYQQSLDQGLQFLIQYYNGEERAKGNILERFSAQQFPDLHSELNLSSLELGDSALYFCASSDLDLGTEAFFGQGTRLTVV.

This chain connects TRBV9 to TRBJ1-2, with a possible D match to TRBD1 (5 bases). The CDR3 consists of 15 residues. Germline-derived CDR1 and CDR2 are SGDLS and YYNGEE. V was pared by 1 base and J by 6 bases, with 16 bases between. CDR3 coding DNA: TGTGCCAGCAGCGTATCTGCCGGAGGGACCCATGGCTACACCTTC. Translated: CASSVSAGGTHGYTF.

V and J are TRBV24-1 and TRBJ1-2; the match to TRBD1 covers 9 bases. The CDR3 totals 15 residues. Trimming at V came to 7 bases and at J to 1 base, leaving 6 bases not matched to a gene. Germline V gene data show CDR1 as KGHDR and CDR2 as SFDVKD. For the CDR3, the DNA is TGTGCCACCAGCGGGACAGGGAACGGTAACTATGGCTACACCTTC. Translation gives CATSGTGNGNYGYTF.